The 7 T cell receptor beta chains below all came from one sample that was sequenced in a study of T cell changes during pregnancy in multiple sclerosis. Assay: immunoSEQ multiplex PCR; the TCRdb copy retains only in-frame clones and omits some. In the table there are 77,000 or so clones, around 95% of which are singletons. Here the sequenced sample was peripheral blood, taken in the second trimester of pregnancy. These receptors all stem from a female donor in good health, enrolled as a control in a pregnancy study.

The V call is TRBV4-3, the J call TRBJ2-1, with a tentative D call TRBD2 (6 bases). The V gene lost 0 bases and the J gene lost 8 bases, with 17 bases spanning the gap. The CDR3 has 16 residues. Germline CDR1 and CDR2: LGHNA and YSLEER. CDR3 sequence: CASSQEVKAGWDEQFF. The CDR3 nucleotides read TGCGCCAGCAGCCAAGAAGTGAAGGCGGGGTGGGATGAGCAGTTCTTC.

This clone was detected only a few times. V usage is TRBV16 and J usage is TRBJ1-4; a possible D gene is TRBD1 (5 bases). Trimming pared 4 bases from V and 3 bases from J, leaving 9 bases between. The CDR3 spans 14 residues. CDR1 and CDR2 (germline): KGHSY, FQNENV. The CDR3 DNA is TGTGCCAGCAGCCGCGGCAGGGCTAATGAAAAACTGTTTTTT. This encodes CASSRGRANEKLFF.

The chain's CDR3 is CASSPQGGTEAFF. The CDR3 DNA reads as TGCGCCAGCAGCCCGCAGGGAGGTACTGAAGCTTTCTTT. This chain joins TRBV5-1 and TRBJ1-1; TRBD1 might be the D (5 bases). Deletions cut 4 bases from V and 5 bases from J, with 12 bases between. Germline V gene lookup returns CDR1 SGHRS and CDR2 YFSETQ. The CDR3 is made up of 13 amino acids.

This chain connects TRBV4-2 to TRBJ2-3; 10 bases match TRBD2. Germline V gives CDR1 LGHNA, CDR2 YNFKEQ. Trimming removed 4 bases from V and 4 bases from J; junction bases left unmatched: 5. The CDR3 totals 15 residues. The CDR3 reads CASSREAGGADTQYF. The CDR3 DNA reads TGTGCCAGCAGCCGAGAAGCGGGGGGGGCAGATACGCAGTATTTT.

This rearrangement joins TRBV9 to TRBJ2-2; TRBD1 matches 8 bases. Unmatched junction bases numbered 6, after V lost 1 base and J lost 7 bases. This CDR3 comprises 15 residues. Per the germline V gene, CDR1 is SGDLS and CDR2 is YYNGEE. The CDR3, as DNA: TGTGCCAGCAGCGTACAGGGGGCGCTGGGCGGGGAGCTGTTTTTT. Its translation: CASSVQGALGGELFF. Full variable domain (remainder filled in from reference TRBV9 and TRBJ2-2): DSGVTQTPKHLITATGQRVTLRCSPRSGDLSVYWYQQSLDQGLQFLIQYYNGEERAKGNILERFSAQQFPDLHSELNLSSLELGDSALYFCASSVQGALGGELFFGEGSRLTVL.

This clone has just one count. V usage is TRBV19 and J usage is TRBJ1-5, with 8 bases aligning to TRBD1. J lost 6 bases, V lost 10 bases, and 11 bases had no gene match. The CDR3 has 14 residues. CDR1 and CDR2 (germline): LNHDA, SQIVND (reference sequence). The CDR3 sequence is CAISDRGLAQPQHF. The CDR3 DNA follows: TGTGCCATTTCCGACAGGGGCTTAGCTCAGCCCCAGCATTTT.

This rearrangement joins TRBV5-1 to TRBJ2-3, with a possible D match to TRBD1 (6 bases). The CDR3 contains 14 residues. Trimming stripped 5 bases from V and 0 bases from J, with 10 bases between. The germline gives CDR1 SGHRS, CDR2 YFSETQ. The CDR3 DNA reads as TGCGCCAGCAGGACGACAGGCAGCACAGATACGCAGTATTTT. Translating gives CASRTTGSTDTQYF.